The next 12 T cell receptor beta chains were all read from a single sample in a study of identical twins. Each CDR3 protein gets one entry after TCRdb re-called the 5' RACE reads with MiXCR. The data contain about 210,000 distinct CDR3 sequences, about a tenth of them seen just once; the ten biggest clones take up 4.5% to 5.5%. The sample comprised memory (CD45RO+) T cells sorted from blood. Receptors originate from a woman aged 18-29 years in good health.

The table lists this clonotype with many counts. The V call is TRBV12-3 or TRBV12-4, the J call TRBJ2-1; D may match TRBD1 or TRBD2 (5 bases each). CDR3 size: 15 residues. The germline V and J ends were trimmed by 7 bases and 2 bases, with 15 bases remaining between them. CDR3 sequence reads: CASTQGARTYNEQFF. The CDR3 DNA sequence: TGTGCCAGCACCCAGGGAGCGCGGACCTACAATGAGCAGTTCTTC.

The J gene is TRBJ2-1, the V gene TRBV5-4; 7 bases are a match to TRBD1. The CDR3 length is 18 residues. Germline loops: CDR1 SGHNT, CDR2 YYREEE (reference sequence). Losses at the gene ends were 3 bases for V and 1 base for J; bases not matched to a gene: 13. The CDR3 nucleotides are TGTGCCAGCAGCTCCCCTTTAACGACAGGGCGGTCCTACAATGAGCAGTTCTTC. It codes for CASSSPLTTGRSYNEQFF.

The CDR3 DNA is TGTGCCAGCAGCCCCTTCGGTAACTCTGGGGCCAACGTCCTGACTTTC. Translated: CASSPFGNSGANVLTF. The chain uses TRBV6-2 or TRBV6-3 and TRBJ2-6; D is uncertain. Trimming took 6 bases from V and 0 from J, leaving 12 bases between them. The V gene's germline CDR1 is MNHEY and CDR2 SVGEGT. The CDR3 runs to 16 residues.

This clonotype has at least ten counts. The chain couples TRBV5-1 to TRBJ1-1; 7 bases are a match to TRBD1. V dropped 3 bases and J dropped 1; count of bases not matched to a gene: 6. There are 15 residues in the CDR3. From germline, CDR1 is SGHRS and CDR2 YFSETQ. The chain's CDR3 is CASSYTGTENTEAFF. CDR3 nucleotides: TGCGCCAGCAGCTACACCGGGACAGAGAACACTGAAGCTTTCTTT.

In its sample, this clonotype was seen once. The rearrangement uses TRBV25-1 and TRBJ2-5; 10 nucleotides match TRBD1. The length of the CDR3 is 15 residues. The J segment lost 5 bases and the V segment lost 6 bases, leaving 9 bases of the junction unmatched. Germline V gene lookup returns CDR1 MGHDK and CDR2 SYGVNS. CDR3 DNA sequence: TGTGCCAGCAGCGGACAGGGGGTCAGGGGGGAGACCCAGTACTTC. This gives the protein CASSGQGVRGETQYF.

This clonotype has a handful of counts. The V and J genes are TRBV5-1 and TRBJ2-3, with 10 bases that match TRBD2. V was clipped by 4 bases and J by 3 bases; unmatched bases: 14. Germline assignment: CDR1 SGHRS and CDR2 YFSETQ. The CDR3 runs to 18 residues. CDR3 residues: CASSRTSGSQSGTDTQYF. DNA for the CDR3: TGCGCCAGCAGCAGGACTAGCGGTTCCCAATCGGGAACAGATACGCAGTATTTT.

This clonotype was picked up a small number of times. The gene calls are TRBV6-5 and TRBJ1-6; a possible D gene is TRBD1 (5 bases). From germline, CDR1 is MNHEY and CDR2 SVGAGI. V was clipped by 4 bases and J by 8 bases, with 12 bases between them. The CDR3 is made up of 14 amino acids. CDR3 amino acids: CASSWRGLDSPLHF. The CDR3 nucleotides read TGTGCCAGCAGTTGGAGGGGCTTAGATTCACCCCTCCACTTT.

This clonotype occurred many times. As DNA, the CDR3 is TGCGCCAGCTCCCAGGACAACCAGGCCGATACGCAGTATTTT. Protein product: CASSQDNQADTQYF. The chain is built from TRBV5-1 and TRBJ2-3; possibly TRBD1 for D (5 bases). Trimming stripped 7 bases from V and 6 bases from J, with 18 bases between. From germline, CDR1 is SGHRS and CDR2 YFSETQ. The CDR3 spans 14 residues.

The sample holds many counts of this clonotype. The DNA of the CDR3 is TGTGCCAGCAGTTCACGCCTAGACACAGATACGCAGTATTTT. This gives the protein CASSSRLDTDTQYF. The chain joins TRBV28 to TRBJ2-3; D not resolved. CDR3 size: 14 residues. V was trimmed by 4 bases and J by 2 bases, leaving 10 bases between them. Germline V gives CDR1 MDHEN, CDR2 SYDVKM.

This chain uses TRBV5-1 with TRBJ1-1, with D uncertain. Trimming removed 4 bases at V and 6 bases at J, with 10 bases between. CDR1 is SGHRS, CDR2 YFSETQ, per germline. This CDR3 comprises 12 residues. Written as DNA, the CDR3 is TGCGCCAGCAGCCCGGCGGGGTCTGAAGCTTTCTTT. Its protein is CASSPAGSEAFF.

This clonotype occurred many times. The CDR3 bases are TGCAGCGCCGGACTAGCGGGAGTGGAGACCCAGTACTTC. Its protein product is CSAGLAGVETQYF. This chain connects TRBV29-1 to TRBJ2-5, with 13 positions matching TRBD2. Germline V gives CDR1 SQVTM, CDR2 ANQGSEA. The V segment lost 7 bases and the J segment 5 bases; nucleotides outside the gene matches: 4. This CDR3 is built from 13 residues.

The chain has TRBV20-1 and TRBJ2-1, with D uncertain. Per germline, CDR1 DFQATT and CDR2 SNEGSKA (reference sequence). This CDR3 has 12 amino acids. Trimming left V 7 bases short and J 3 bases short, with 10 bases between. CDR3 sequence (DNA): TGCAGTGTGGCCCAGAGCTACAATGAGCAGTTCTTC. It encodes CSVAQSYNEQFF.